This T cell receptor beta chain originates from a study of PD-L1 blockade in urothelial cancer. Across the study: Blood analyses occurred 3 weeks (second dose) and 6 weeks post treatment start. Blood yielded a median of approximately 130,000 T cells per sample.

Trimming pared 6 bases from V and 0 bases from J, leaving 18 bases between. The length of the CDR3 is 17 residues. CDR1 SGHVS and CDR2 FQNEAQ come from the germline V gene. In its sample, this clone was seen once. The method was immunoSEQ multiplex PCR; TCRdb's version includes in-frame clones alone and lacks a portion of them. The table records approximately 90,000 clones, less than 90% of them present only once. This sample's time point: pretreatment peripheral blood. The diagnosis in patients was locally advanced or metastatic urothelial carcinoma. Each patient gave between 1 and 8 samples, pretreatment and on-treatment.

The chain is built from TRBV7-8 and TRBJ1-5; tentative D call: TRBD1 (6 bases). The sequenced sample was PBMCs, obtained around atezolizumab (anti-PD-L1) treatment. The clonotype was recovered from a man aged 55 to 69 with urothelial cancer. The CDR3 sequence is CASSQYRVEYSNQPQHF. CDR3 DNA sequence: TGTGCCAGCAGTCAATACAGGGTGGAATATAGCAATCAGCCCCAGCATTTT.